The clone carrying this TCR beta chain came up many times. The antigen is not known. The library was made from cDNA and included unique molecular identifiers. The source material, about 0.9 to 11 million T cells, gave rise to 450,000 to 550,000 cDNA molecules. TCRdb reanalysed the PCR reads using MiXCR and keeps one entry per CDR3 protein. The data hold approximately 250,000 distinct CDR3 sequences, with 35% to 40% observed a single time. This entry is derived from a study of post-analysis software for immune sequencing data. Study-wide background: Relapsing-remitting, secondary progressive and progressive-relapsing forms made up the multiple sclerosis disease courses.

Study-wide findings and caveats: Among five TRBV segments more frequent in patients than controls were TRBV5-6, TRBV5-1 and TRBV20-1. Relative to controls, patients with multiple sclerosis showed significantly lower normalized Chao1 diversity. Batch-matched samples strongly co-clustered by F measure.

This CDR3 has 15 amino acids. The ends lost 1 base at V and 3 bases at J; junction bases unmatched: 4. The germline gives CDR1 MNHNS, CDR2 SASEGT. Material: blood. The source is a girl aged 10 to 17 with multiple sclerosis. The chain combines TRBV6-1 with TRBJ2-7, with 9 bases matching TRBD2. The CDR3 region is CASSEVTSGSYEQYF. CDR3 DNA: TGTGCCAGCAGTGAAGTGACTAGCGGAAGCTACGAGCAGTACTTC.